The 16 T cell receptor beta chains reported below all come from one sample, sequenced in a study of blood T cell repertoires in COVID-19. TCRdb keeps only in-frame clones here, not all; method: immunoSEQ multiplex PCR. Among around 45,000 clones, almost 85% were seen once, and the ten largest hold 23%. Sequenced: peripheral blood. The receptors originated from a woman aged 55-70 years with acute or convalescent COVID-19.

V and J are TRBV11-3 and TRBJ2-2; 8 bases fit TRBD2. Per germline, CDR1 SGHNT and CDR2 YENEEA. The ends lost 8 bases at V and 8 bases at J; junction bases unmatched: 10. This CDR3 is built from 14 residues. The CDR3 is CASLIAGPIGELFF. In DNA, the CDR3 is TGTGCCAGCTTGATAGCGGGGCCGATAGGGGAGCTGTTTTTT.

The chain joins TRBV25-1 to TRBJ2-7; TRBD1 agrees at 9 bases. J gave up 3 bases and V 4 bases, and 7 bases lay outside the gene matches. This CDR3 has 15 residues. Looked up from germline, CDR1 is MGHDK and CDR2 is SYGVNS. This CDR3 reads CASSVAGQGLYEQYF. The CDR3 DNA reads TGTGCCAGCAGTGTGGCGGGACAGGGACTCTACGAGCAGTACTTC.

This sequence joins TRBV4-1 and TRBJ1-6; unclear D gene. Trimming stripped 0 bases from V and 13 bases from J, with 13 bases between. This CDR3 has 14 residues. Germline CDR1 is MGHRA and CDR2 is YSYEKL. The CDR3, as DNA: TGCGCCAGCAGCCAAGATATAGCTCTCCAGCCCCTCCACTTT. Its protein is CASSQDIALQPLHF.

The chain has TRBV7-3 and TRBJ1-5; D is uncertain. The CDR3 sequence is 18 residues long. V lost 1 base and J lost 5, with 21 bases in between. Germline lookup yields CDR1 SGHTA and CDR2 FQGTGA. The CDR3 loop reads CASSLRTTLGRKDQPQHF. The CDR3 DNA follows: TGTGCCAGCAGCTTAAGAACCACCCTTGGCAGGAAGGATCAGCCCCAGCATTTT.

The chain recombines TRBV7-9 with TRBJ1-1; weak D call: TRBD1 (5 bases). Trimming took off 3 bases at V and 7 bases at J, with 15 bases between the two ends. Germline V gives CDR1 SEHNR, CDR2 FQNEAQ (reference sequence). The CDR3 spans 14 residues. This CDR3 reads CASSLAGPTIEAFF. CDR3 bases: TGTGCCAGCAGCTTGGCAGGGCCGACGATTGAAGCTTTCTTT.

V usage is TRBV25-1 and J usage is TRBJ2-7; TRBD1 matches at 7 bases. This CDR3 region has 13 residues. Germline assignment: CDR1 MGHDK and CDR2 SYGVNS. J gave up 2 bases and V 6 bases, and 4 bases lay outside the gene matches. CDR3 bases: TGTGCCAGCAGGGAGACAGGGCCCTACGAGCAGTACTTC. Translating it yields CASRETGPYEQYF.

J is TRBJ1-3 and V is TRBV19; D gene ambiguous. From germline, CDR1 is LNHDA and CDR2 SQIVND (reference sequence). The CDR3 is 13 residues long. The germline V and J ends were trimmed by 5 bases and 3 bases, with 8 bases remaining between them. The CDR3 DNA is TGTGCCAGTAGTCAGGATTTTGGAAACACCATATATTTT. This encodes CASSQDFGNTIYF.

The chain is built from TRBV11-2 and TRBJ1-4; 7 bases match TRBD1. The ends lost 1 base at V and 7 bases at J; junction bases unmatched: 15. Germline CDR1 and CDR2: SGHAT and FQNNGV. This CDR3 comprises 18 residues. CDR3 loop: CASSLVLEFGQGGEKLFF. In DNA, the CDR3 is TGTGCCAGCAGCTTAGTTTTGGAATTTGGGCAGGGGGGTGAAAAACTGTTTTTT. Using reference TRBV11-2 and TRBJ1-4 for the parts outside the CDR3, the full variable domain is EAGVAQSPRYKIIEKRQSVAFWCNPISGHATLYWYQQILGQGPKLLIQFQNNGVVDDSQLPKDRFSAERLKGVDSTLKIQPAKLEDSAVYLCASSLVLEFGQGGEKLFFGSGTQLSVL.

The chain joins TRBV19 to TRBJ1-2; 9 bases are a match to TRBD1. In germline, CDR1 is LNHDA, CDR2 SQIVND (reference sequence). CDR3 length: 15 amino acids. The trim removed 3 bases at V and 1 base at J, leaving 3 bases unmatched. CDR3 residues: CASSIGTGINYGYTF. The CDR3 bases are TGTGCCAGTAGTATCGGGACAGGGATTAACTATGGCTACACCTTC.

This clone was counted only a few times. This chain connects TRBV29-1 to TRBJ2-7; TRBD1 matches at 7 bases. Germline loops: CDR1 SQVTM, CDR2 ANQGSEA. Germline trimming cut 2 bases from V and 4 bases from J; bases unmatched to any gene: 2. This CDR3 has 12 amino acids. The DNA for the CDR3 is TGCAGCGTTGAAAAACAGGGGTACGAGCAGTACTTC. Translating gives CSVEKQGYEQYF.

This clone was picked up one time. V and J are TRBV10-3 and TRBJ2-3, with unresolved D. There are 13 residues in the CDR3. The V gene lost 8 bases and the J gene lost 0 bases, with 9 bases spanning the gap. Germline values: CDR1 ENHRY, CDR2 SYGVKD. DNA for the CDR3: TGTGCCATCCAGGCGCAAAGCACAGATACGCAGTATTTT. Translation gives CAIQAQSTDTQYF.

The chain links TRBV12-3 or TRBV12-4 to TRBJ1-2, with 7 bases that match TRBD1. CDR3 length: 11 amino acids. The V and J ends lost 8 bases and 6 bases, in that order; junction bases with no gene match: 3. The CDR3 sequence is CASETGNGYTF. The CDR3 nucleotides are TGTGCCAGCGAGACAGGGAATGGCTACACCTTC.

The chain joins TRBV29-1 to TRBJ2-3; 7 bases line up with TRBD2. The CDR3 is made up of 14 amino acids. Per the germline V gene, CDR1 is SQVTM and CDR2 is ANQGSEA. The trim removed 7 bases at V and 0 bases at J, leaving 7 bases unmatched. The CDR3 DNA reads as TGCAGCGCGCGGGACTATCCAAGCACAGATACGCAGTATTTT. Translating gives CSARDYPSTDTQYF.

The chain employs TRBV27 and TRBJ1-5; D might be TRBD1 (6 bases). This CDR3 comprises 17 residues. Germline V gives CDR1 MNHEY, CDR2 SMNVEV (reference sequence). V was pared by 5 bases and J by 0 bases, with 17 bases between. The CDR3 protein is CASSPSRQALSNQPQHF. In DNA form, the CDR3 reads TGTGCCAGCAGTCCTAGTCGACAGGCCCTTAGCAATCAGCCCCAGCATTTT.

V gene TRBV10-3 combines with J gene TRBJ1-3; weak D call: TRBD1 (5 bases). Germline V lookup: CDR1 ENHRY, CDR2 SYGVKD. CDR3 length: 16 amino acids. The V end was cut by 7 bases, the J end by 0 bases, with 16 bases between. DNA for the CDR3: TGTGCCATCACCCAGACAGCCCCTGCCTCTGGAAACACCATATATTTT. It is translated as CAITQTAPASGNTIYF.

This clone has a single count. The chain is built from TRBV23-1 and TRBJ1-1, with 9 bases aligning to TRBD1. TRBV23-1 is treated as an ORF (open reading frame) with a function not yet certain. The CDR3 covers 17 residues. The ends lost 4 bases at V and 5 bases at J; junction bases unmatched: 14. CDR3 nucleotides: TGCGCCAGCAGTCCCGAGGCAGAAAACAGGGGGCCGACTGAAGCTTTCTTT. This sequence encodes CASSPEAENRGPTEAFF.